What follows are 14 T cell receptor beta chains derived from one specimen sequenced in a study of blood T cell repertoires in COVID-19. This table comes from immunoSEQ multiplex PCR, and its TCRdb copy is limited to in-frame clones, with some not included. The sample carries about 98,000 clones, 80% to 95% recorded once. The source material was peripheral blood. These receptors originate from a young man with acute or convalescent COVID-19.

The chain carries TRBV2 and TRBJ1-4, with D unclear. Trimming cost V 2 bases and J 4 bases, with 11 bases left between them. The length of the CDR3 is 15 residues. Germline V gene lookup returns CDR1 SNHLY and CDR2 FYNNEI. CDR3 DNA sequence: TGTGCCAGCAGTGAATCCTCGGACTATAATGAAAAACTGTTTTTT. Amino acids: CASSESSDYNEKLFF.

The V gene is TRBV12-3 or TRBV12-4, the J gene TRBJ1-1; D gene uncertain. CDR3 length equals 13 residues. V lost 7 bases and J 1 base, leaving 10 bases between the germline ends. Here the CDR3 reads CASKNRGNTEAFF. The CDR3 coding sequence is TGTGCCAGCAAGAACCGGGGGAACACTGAAGCTTTCTTT.

This chain connects TRBV18 to TRBJ1-5; the match to TRBD1 covers 7 bases. CDR3 size: 18 residues. Germline CDR1 is KGHSH and CDR2 is LQKENI. The V and J ends lost 2 bases and 2 bases, in that order; junction bases with no gene match: 12. CDR3 loop: CASSPSDRVPGGNQPQHF. As DNA, the CDR3 is TGTGCCAGCTCACCATCCGACAGGGTCCCTGGGGGCAATCAGCCCCAGCATTTT.

This chain connects TRBV6-5 to TRBJ1-1; D is unclear. V was cut by 4 bases and J by 0 bases, with 9 bases left in between. Germline lookup yields CDR1 MNHEY and CDR2 SVGAGI. This CDR3 is 14 amino acids long. This chain's CDR3 is CASSSLLLNTEAFF. The DNA for the CDR3 is TGTGCCAGCAGTTCTCTTCTTTTGAACACTGAAGCTTTCTTT.

CDR3 sequence (DNA): TGTGCCAGCAGTGGACAGGGTTTGAACACTGAAGCTTTCTTT. Translation: CASSGQGLNTEAFF. The chain is built from TRBV2 and TRBJ1-1; TRBD1 aligns across 7 bases. With V trimmed by 4 bases and J by 0 bases, 2 bases remained unmatched. Per the germline V gene, CDR1 is SNHLY and CDR2 is FYNNEI. The CDR3 runs to 14 residues.

The V and J genes are TRBV9 and TRBJ2-7, with 10 bases aligning to TRBD2. The CDR3 sequence is 18 residues long. CDR1 SGDLS and CDR2 YYNGEE come from the germline V gene. J was trimmed by 2 bases and V by 0 bases; bases with no gene match: 11. Here the CDR3 reads CASSVGAPTSGKPYEQYF. In nucleotides, the CDR3 is TGTGCCAGCAGCGTAGGGGCCCCCACTAGCGGGAAACCCTACGAGCAGTACTTC.

J is TRBJ1-1 and V is TRBV27; D is perhaps TRBD1 (6 bases). The CDR3 length is 12 residues. Germline V gene lookup returns CDR1 MNHEY and CDR2 SMNVEV (reference sequence). V lost 8 bases and J lost 6, with 13 bases in between. CDR3 residues: CASGIQGAEAFF. For the CDR3, the DNA is TGTGCCAGCGGAATACAGGGTGCTGAAGCTTTCTTT.

The V gene is TRBV19, the J gene TRBJ1-5, with D perhaps matching TRBD1 (5 bases). CDR3 length equals 16 residues. Germline V lookup: CDR1 LNHDA, CDR2 SQIVND (reference sequence). V gave up 7 bases and J gave up 3 bases, with 19 bases separating them. The chain's CDR3 is CASTDIGQGFNQPQHF. DNA for the CDR3: TGTGCCAGTACCGATATAGGGCAGGGATTCAATCAGCCCCAGCATTTT.

The chain links TRBV18 to TRBJ2-1; TRBD2 aligns across 12 bases. CDR3 length: 15 residues. With V trimmed by 6 bases and J by 6 bases, 6 bases remained unmatched. Germline CDR1 reads KGHSH; CDR2 reads LQKENI. CDR3 sequence reads: CASSRTSGTFNEQFF. CDR3 sequence (DNA): TGTGCCAGCTCCCGGACTAGCGGGACGTTCAATGAGCAGTTCTTC.

The chain uses TRBV11-2 and TRBJ2-7, with D unclear. Germline CDR1 reads SGHAT; CDR2 reads FQNNGV. This CDR3 spans 12 amino acids. Trimming took 4 bases from V and 6 from J, leaving 10 bases between them. The chain's CDR3 is CASSSHSSEQYF. Here the CDR3 DNA reads TGTGCCAGCAGCTCGCATTCGAGCGAGCAGTACTTC.

This chain connects TRBV11-2 to TRBJ2-7; possible D gene TRBD1, 5 bases. This CDR3 has 14 residues. Germline V lookup: CDR1 SGHAT, CDR2 FQNNGV. V dropped 2 bases and J dropped 5 bases, with 13 bases sitting between them. The CDR3 nucleotides read TGTGCCAGCAGCTTAACCAGGGTGGGGAACGAGCAGTACTTC. Translation gives CASSLTRVGNEQYF.

V and J are TRBV3-1 (or the pseudogene TRBV3-2) and TRBJ1-2, with 10 positions matching TRBD1. This CDR3 is 15 amino acids long. In germline, CDR1 is LGHDT, CDR2 YNNKEL (reference sequence). Unmatched junction bases numbered 6, after V lost 4 bases and J lost 4 bases. In DNA form, the CDR3 reads TGTGCCAGCAGCCGGCCCGGGACAGGGGCCTATGGCTACACCTTC. Its protein is CASSRPGTGAYGYTF.

V and J are TRBV5-1 and TRBJ1-1; 9 nucleotides match TRBD1. CDR3 length equals 14 residues. CDR1 is SGHRS and CDR2 is YFSETQ in the germline V gene. The trim removed 4 bases at V and 7 bases at J, leaving 8 bases unmatched. DNA of the CDR3: TGCGCCAGCAGCGTAGGACAGGGGTCTCTTGAAGCTTTCTTT. This gives the protein CASSVGQGSLEAFF.

The V and J genes are TRBV3-1 (or the pseudogene TRBV3-2) and TRBJ1-1; no clear D. Germline CDR1 and CDR2: LGHDT and YNNKEL (reference sequence). The CDR3 totals 14 residues. V shed 4 bases and J shed 1 base, with 10 bases lying between them. CDR3 residues: CASSPHAPNTEAFF. The CDR3, as DNA: TGTGCCAGCAGCCCCCACGCGCCGAACACTGAAGCTTTCTTT.